These 18 T cell receptor beta chains were all obtained from the same sample, sequenced in a study of T cell changes during pregnancy in multiple sclerosis. TCRdb keeps only in-frame clones here, not all; method: immunoSEQ multiplex PCR. Here the sample spans more than 90,000 clones, 85% to 95% being singletons. Specimen: peripheral blood, collected after pregnancy. Every receptor here comes from a female donor with multiple sclerosis, enrolled in a pregnancy study.

The rearrangement uses TRBV9 and TRBJ1-1; TRBD1 aligns across 7 bases. This CDR3 is 14 amino acids long. V lost 4 bases to trimming and J lost 8 bases; unmatched junction nucleotides: 11. The germline V gene encodes CDR1 SGDLS and CDR2 YYNGEE. CDR3 nucleotides: TGTGCCAGCAGCTCCCGGACAGGCCCCTCAGAAGCTTTCTTT. Protein product: CASSSRTGPSEAFF.

The chain couples TRBV7-8 to TRBJ2-7; 8 nucleotides agree with TRBD1. With V trimmed by 4 bases and J by 6 bases, 11 bases remained unmatched. The CDR3 spans 15 residues. From germline, CDR1 is SGHVS and CDR2 FQNEAQ. The CDR3 loop is CASSSIPDRDPEQYF. The CDR3 DNA sequence: TGTGCCAGCAGCTCTATCCCGGACAGGGACCCCGAGCAGTACTTC.

The chain has TRBV7-9 and TRBJ1-1; D perhaps matches TRBD1 (5 bases). The germline CDR1 and CDR2 sequences are SEHNR and FQNEAQ (reference sequence). Trimming cost V 1 base and J 3 bases, with 9 bases left between them. The CDR3 sequence is 14 residues long. The CDR3 protein is CASSLDTGDTEAFF. CDR3 coding DNA: TGTGCCAGCAGCTTAGATACAGGCGACACTGAAGCTTTCTTT.

V gene TRBV7-9 combines with J gene TRBJ1-1, with a weak D call TRBD1 (5 bases). Trimming cost V 5 bases and J 0 bases, with 10 bases left between them. The CDR3 has 14 amino acids. Germline loops: CDR1 SEHNR, CDR2 FQNEAQ (reference sequence). The CDR3 sequence is CASSPDRLNTEAFF. CDR3 in DNA: TGTGCCAGCAGCCCAGACAGATTGAACACTGAAGCTTTCTTT.

The chain couples TRBV7-2 to TRBJ1-1; D is perhaps TRBD1 (5 bases). The CDR3 contains 13 residues. Germline lookup yields CDR1 SGHTA and CDR2 FQGNSA. V gave up 5 bases and J gave up 1 base, with 8 bases separating them. CDR3 nucleotide sequence: TGTGCCAGCAGCACCACAGGGAACACTGAAGCTTTCTTT. Translating it yields CASSTTGNTEAFF.

The chain joins TRBV27 to TRBJ1-4; D is perhaps TRBD1 (6 bases). Germline-derived CDR1 and CDR2 are MNHEY and SMNVEV (reference sequence). Trimming took 8 bases from V and 6 from J, leaving 16 bases between them. This CDR3 spans 14 amino acids. CDR3 sequence reads: CASGPRDNYEKLFF. The DNA for the CDR3 is TGTGCCAGCGGCCCCCGGGACAACTATGAAAAACTGTTTTTT.

This chain links TRBV4-3 with TRBJ1-2; no clear D gene. Trimming took off 1 base at V and 3 bases at J, with 6 bases between the two ends. Germline V CDR1 and CDR2: LGHNA, YSLEER. This CDR3 spans 13 amino acids. The CDR3: CASSQGGDYGYTF. The CDR3, as DNA: TGCGCCAGCAGCCAAGGCGGGGACTATGGCTACACCTTC.

V usage is TRBV9 and J usage is TRBJ2-7; 9 bases are a match to TRBD1. Trimming at V came to 0 bases and at J to 1 base, leaving 2 bases not matched to a gene. Germline loops: CDR1 SGDLS, CDR2 YYNGEE. This CDR3 has 15 amino acids. The DNA for the CDR3 is TGTGCCAGCAGCGTAGGGGACAGGGAGTCCTACGAGCAGTACTTC. Its protein is CASSVGDRESYEQYF.

V gene TRBV4-3 combines with J gene TRBJ1-2; perhaps TRBD1 as D (6 bases). Germline V gene lookup returns CDR1 LGHNA and CDR2 YSLEER. Trimming took off 1 base at V and 12 bases at J, with 15 bases between the two ends. The CDR3 contains 13 residues. CDR3 amino acids: CASSQGPGEIHTF. The CDR3 bases are TGCGCCAGCAGCCAAGGGCCAGGGGAGATCCACACCTTC.

This clone appeared once. V gene TRBV15 combines with J gene TRBJ2-1; 8 bases agree with TRBD2. This CDR3 has 18 residues. Losses at the gene ends were 1 base for V and 0 bases for J; bases not matched to a gene: 8. Germline CDR1 and CDR2: LNHNV and YYDKDF (reference sequence). The CDR3 nucleotides read TGTGCCACCAGCAGAGTCTTTAGCGGGACGAGCTCCTACAATGAGCAGTTCTTC. Residues: CATSRVFSGTSSYNEQFF.

This sequence joins TRBV5-1 and TRBJ2-5; possibly TRBD2 for D (5 bases). Trimming took 0 bases from V and 4 from J, leaving 10 bases between them. Germline CDR1 SGHRS, CDR2 YFSETQ. This CDR3 region has 14 residues. The CDR3 DNA is TGCGCCAGCAGCTTGGCCGGTAGCGCAGAGACCCAGTACTTC. Translation gives CASSLAGSAETQYF. Full variable domain (remainder filled in from reference TRBV5-1 and TRBJ2-5): KAGVTQTPRYLIKTRGQQVTLSCSPISGHRSVSWYQQTPGQGLQFLFEYFSETQRNKGNFPGRFSGRQFSNSRSEMNVSTLELGDSALYLCASSLAGSAETQYFGPGTRLLVL.

This clone is a singleton in its sample. V usage is TRBV5-4 and J usage is TRBJ1-2; D is perhaps TRBD1 (6 bases). The V gene lost 0 bases and the J gene lost 4 bases, with 10 bases spanning the gap. The CDR3 runs 14 residues. Germline loops: CDR1 SGHNT, CDR2 YYREEE (reference sequence). CDR3 nucleotides: TGTGCCAGCAGCTTGGAACAGGGCCTCTATGGCTACACCTTC. As protein: CASSLEQGLYGYTF.

The V and J genes are TRBV5-1 and TRBJ2-5, with 10 bases matching TRBD2. The CDR3 extends over 15 amino acids. V was clipped by 3 bases and J by 3 bases; unmatched bases: 5. The germline CDR1 and CDR2 sequences are SGHRS and YFSETQ. The CDR3 spells CASSSTSGKKETQYF. In DNA, the CDR3 is TGCGCCAGCAGCTCTACTAGCGGGAAAAAAGAGACCCAGTACTTC.

V is TRBV7-9 and J is TRBJ1-2, with D perhaps TRBD1 (6 bases). The germline V gene has CDR1 SEHNR and CDR2 FQNEAQ (reference sequence). Trimming removed 4 bases from V and 0 bases from J, with 21 bases in between. The CDR3 loop spans 18 amino acids. The CDR3 reads CASSSTSTGKLTNYGYTF. CDR3 sequence (DNA): TGTGCCAGCAGCTCCACTTCCACAGGGAAATTAACTAACTATGGCTACACCTTC. Full variable domain (rest looked up from reference TRBV7-9 and TRBJ1-2): DTGVSQNPRHKITKRGQNVTFRCDPISEHNRLYWYRQTLGQGPEFLTYFQNEAQLEKSRLLSDRFSAERPKGSFSTLEIQRTEQGDSAMYLCASSSTSTGKLTNYGYTFGSGTRLTVV.

The chain recombines TRBV7-3 with TRBJ2-3, with 8 bases identical to TRBD2. Germline CDR1 and CDR2: SGHTA and FQGTGA. Trimming took 5 bases from V and 2 from J; bases not matched to a gene: 12. The CDR3 is made up of 17 amino acids. The DNA for the CDR3 is TGTGCCAGCAGCCCCTCCCGACTAGCGCCTACCACAGATACGCAGTATTTT. It encodes CASSPSRLAPTTDTQYF.

This clone was seen only a few times. V gene TRBV4-1 combines with J gene TRBJ2-5; 10 bases match TRBD2. CDR3 length: 18 amino acids. With V trimmed by 1 base and J by 0 bases, 8 bases remained unmatched. CDR1 is MGHRA, CDR2 YSYEKL, per germline. The CDR3 DNA reads TGCGCCAGCAGCCAAGGTACGCTAGCGGGGGCCCACCAAGAGACCCAGTACTTC. It yields the protein CASSQGTLAGAHQETQYF.

This clone was seen only a few times. Compared with germline, one end of the junction differs, possibly owing to a read error. This chain links TRBV9 with TRBJ2-3; D is perhaps TRBD2 (6 bases). This CDR3 contains 12 residues. CDR1 is SGDLS, CDR2 YYNGEE, per germline. The CDR3 nucleotides read TGTGCCAGCAGCGTAGAGGCGGGGAGAGGTTCTTTT. Translated, it gives CASSVEAGRGSF.

The J gene is TRBJ2-5, the V gene TRBV5-4, with D perhaps TRBD1 (5 bases). V shed 0 bases and J shed 4 bases, with 13 bases lying between them. The CDR3 covers 15 residues. Germline V gives CDR1 SGHNT, CDR2 YYREEE (reference sequence). The CDR3 sequence is CASSLVKGSGETQYF. CDR3 sequence (DNA): TGTGCCAGCAGCTTGGTGAAGGGGTCGGGAGAGACCCAGTACTTC.